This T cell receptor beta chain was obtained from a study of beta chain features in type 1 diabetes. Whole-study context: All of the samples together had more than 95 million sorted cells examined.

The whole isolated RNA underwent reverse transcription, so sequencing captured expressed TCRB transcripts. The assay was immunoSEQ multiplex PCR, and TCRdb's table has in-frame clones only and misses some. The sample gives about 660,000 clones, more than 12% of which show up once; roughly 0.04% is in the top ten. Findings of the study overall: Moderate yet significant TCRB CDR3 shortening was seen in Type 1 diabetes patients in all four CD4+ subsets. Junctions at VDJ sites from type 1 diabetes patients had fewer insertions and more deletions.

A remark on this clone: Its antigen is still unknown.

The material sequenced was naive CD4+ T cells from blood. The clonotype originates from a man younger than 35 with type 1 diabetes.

The CDR3 DNA is TGTGCCAGCAGCTCTGTTAGCGGGAGATTCAATGAGCAGTTCTTC. Protein sequence: CASSSVSGRFNEQFF. The chain couples TRBV5-4 to TRBJ2-1, with TRBD2 identical over 9 bases. CDR3 length: 15 residues. V shed 3 bases, J shed 6 bases, and the junction held 7 bases outside the gene matches. Per the germline V gene, CDR1 is SGHNT and CDR2 is YYREEE (reference sequence).